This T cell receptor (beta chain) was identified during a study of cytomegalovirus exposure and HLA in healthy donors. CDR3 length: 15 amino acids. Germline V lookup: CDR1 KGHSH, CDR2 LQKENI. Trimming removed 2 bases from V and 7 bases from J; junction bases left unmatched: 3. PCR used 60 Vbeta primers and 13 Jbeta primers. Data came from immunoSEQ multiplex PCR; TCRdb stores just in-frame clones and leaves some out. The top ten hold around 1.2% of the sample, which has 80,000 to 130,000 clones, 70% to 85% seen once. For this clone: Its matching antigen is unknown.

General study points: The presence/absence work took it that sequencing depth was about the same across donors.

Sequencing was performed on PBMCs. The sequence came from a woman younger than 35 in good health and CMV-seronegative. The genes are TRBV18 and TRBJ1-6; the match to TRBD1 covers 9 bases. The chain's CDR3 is CASSPETGGNSPLHF. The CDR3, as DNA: TGTGCCAGCTCACCAGAGACAGGGGGGAATTCACCCCTCCACTTT.